This T cell receptor (beta chain) is drawn from a study of T-cell memory formation after mild COVID-19. Study-wide results and caveats: Clones contracting day 15 to 85 were balanced CD4/CD8; later expanders leaned CD4+.

Trimming stripped 3 bases from V and 6 bases from J, with 21 bases between. CDR3 length: 18 amino acids. Germline CDR1 reads SGHTA; CDR2 reads FQGTGA. This clonotype turned up a few times. Antigen unknown. TCRdb called the 5' RACE reads again in MiXCR, with one record for every CDR3 protein. The data show approximately 250,000 distinct CDR3 sequences, about a sixth seen once. The chain couples TRBV7-3 to TRBJ1-6, with a tentative D call TRBD1 (6 bases). The sample was PBMCs or a T cell subset sorted from them (not recorded which). The receptor was derived from a man aged 18 to 29 who had mild COVID-19 (a few samples of this study predate the infection). Cell type and time point are not known. The CDR3: CASSFRDTNLRVNSPLHF. DNA for the CDR3: TGTGCCAGCAGCTTCCGGGACACGAACCTTCGGGTTAATTCACCCCTCCACTTT. Full variable domain (remainder filled in from reference TRBV7-3 and TRBJ1-6): GAGVSQTPSNKVTEKGKYVELRCDPISGHTALYWYRQSLGQGPEFLIYFQGTGAADDSGLPNDRFFAVRPEGSVSTLKIQRTERGDSAVYLCASSFRDTNLRVNSPLHFGNGTRLTVT.